The sequence of this T cell receptor (beta chain) was determined in a study of T-cell reconstitution after alpha-beta-depleted transplantation in children. General study points: Several hundred graft clones that had expanded were reportedly the source of alpha-beta T cells about two months after transplant. Some patients owed their high day-60 TCRbeta diversity to surviving recipient T cells and thymic progenitors. Among T cells one year after transplant, newly produced cells accounted for most counts and diversity.

Molecular barcoding with unique molecular identifiers was used for the TCRbeta library. In TCRdb, the PCR reads were re-called with MiXCR into one record per CDR3 protein. This repertoire shows tens of thousands of distinct CDR3 sequences, less than 55% found once; its top ten account for about 98%. Germline CDR1 and CDR2: MNHNS and SASEGT. The CDR3 runs 15 residues. Trimming cost V 6 bases and J 4 bases; bases outside gene matches: 7. A remark on this clonotype: Its target is unknown.

V gene TRBV6-1 combines with J gene TRBJ2-1; TRBD2 matches at 9 bases. The input for sequencing was PBMCs, mostly from graft donor cells, taken 360 days after TCRalphabeta/CD19-depleted stem cell transplant. This TCR was sampled from a male patient between 10 and 17 years old who had a stem cell transplant for acute lymphoblastic leukemia, so the T cells may come from the graft donor. Written as DNA, the CDR3 is TGTGCCAGCAGGGTAGCGGGAGTGGATTACAATGAGCAGTTCTTC. Its translation: CASRVAGVDYNEQFF.